Following are 7 T cell receptor beta chains from one sample sequenced in a study. TCRdb re-derived calls from the RT-PCR reads in MiXCR, one entry per CDR3 protein. The table records hundreds of thousands of distinct CDR3 sequences, 14% of them present only once. The source material was memory CD4+ T cells from blood. The receptors were gathered from a female donor in good health, serving as a healthy control.

This sequence joins TRBV24-1 and TRBJ2-2; D is perhaps TRBD1 (6 bases). Between the trimmed V and J ends, which lost 12 bases and 1 base, there was a span of 11 bases. The CDR3 runs to 13 residues. The germline V gene encodes CDR1 KGHDR and CDR2 SFDVKD. CDR3 residues: CAAQGKNTGELFF. CDR3 nucleotide sequence: TGTGCCGCACAGGGAAAGAACACCGGGGAGCTGTTTTTT.

In its sample, this clonotype was seen many times. The V gene is TRBV7-9, the J gene TRBJ2-2; D possibly uses TRBD1 or TRBD2 (5 bases each). The CDR3 has 18 amino acids. V was cut by 3 bases and J by 0 bases, with 17 bases left in between. CDR1 and CDR2 (germline): SEHNR, FQNEAQ (reference sequence). The CDR3 DNA reads as TGTGCCAGCAGCTTGGGAGCAGGGCTAGCCTCGAACACCGGGGAGCTGTTTTTT. This sequence encodes CASSLGAGLASNTGELFF.

This chain joins TRBV6-1 and TRBJ2-7; D may match TRBD1 or TRBD2 (5 bases each). V lost 5 bases and J lost 7, with 24 bases in between. This CDR3 is 16 amino acids long. Germline V CDR1 and CDR2: MNHNS, SASEGT. CDR3 in DNA: TGTGCCAGCAGTCCCCAAGGAGGCCAGGGTACGGAAGAGCAGTACTTC. It translates to CASSPQGGQGTEEQYF.

The chain links TRBV6-5 to TRBJ2-7; no clear D. The CDR3 extends over 16 amino acids. V was clipped by 0 bases and J by 1 base, with 13 bases between them. Germline-derived CDR1 and CDR2 are MNHEY and SVGAGI. CDR3 loop: CASSYSMVRPSYEQYF. DNA for the CDR3: TGTGCCAGCAGTTACTCGATGGTTCGGCCGTCCTACGAGCAGTACTTC.

In this sample, this clonotype turned up many times. The junction differs from germline at one of its ends, possibly a read error. The rearrangement joins TRBV5-1 to TRBJ2-2; possible D gene TRBD2, 6 bases. The CDR3 covers 14 residues. Germline loops: CDR1 SGHRS, CDR2 YFSETQ. The CDR3 region is CASSLTGVTGELFF. The CDR3 DNA sequence: TGTGCCAGCAGTTTAACGGGAGTAACCGGGGAGCTGTTTTTT.

This clonotype was counted a few times. The chain carries TRBV5-1 and TRBJ2-2; 8 positions match TRBD1. The ends lost 4 bases at V and 5 bases at J; junction bases unmatched: 10. Germline CDR1 SGHRS, CDR2 YFSETQ. The CDR3 totals 16 residues. CDR3 residues: CASSPGQGTGTGELFF. The DNA for the CDR3 is TGCGCCAGCAGCCCTGGACAGGGAACAGGGACCGGGGAGCTGTTTTTT.

This clonotype has ten or more counts. The chain couples TRBV30 to TRBJ2-7; TRBD2 agrees at 11 bases. CDR3 length: 14 amino acids. V dropped 0 bases and J dropped 4; count of bases not matched to a gene: 2. CDR1 and CDR2 from the germline V gene are GTSNPN and SVGIG (reference sequence). In nucleotides, the CDR3 is TGTGCCTGGAGTGTTGCTAGCGGGAGGTACGAGCAGTACTTC. This translates into CAWSVASGRYEQYF.